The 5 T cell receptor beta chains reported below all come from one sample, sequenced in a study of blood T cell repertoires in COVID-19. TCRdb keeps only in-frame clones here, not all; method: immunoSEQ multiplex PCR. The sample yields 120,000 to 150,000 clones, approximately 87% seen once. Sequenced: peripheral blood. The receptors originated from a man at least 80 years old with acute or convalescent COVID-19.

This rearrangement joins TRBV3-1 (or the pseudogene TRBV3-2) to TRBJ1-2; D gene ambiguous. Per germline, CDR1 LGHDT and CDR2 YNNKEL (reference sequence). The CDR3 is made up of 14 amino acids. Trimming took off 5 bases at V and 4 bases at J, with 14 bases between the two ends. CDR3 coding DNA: TGTGCCAGCAGCTCCTTTAGCGGATCCTATGGCTACACCTTC. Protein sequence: CASSSFSGSYGYTF.

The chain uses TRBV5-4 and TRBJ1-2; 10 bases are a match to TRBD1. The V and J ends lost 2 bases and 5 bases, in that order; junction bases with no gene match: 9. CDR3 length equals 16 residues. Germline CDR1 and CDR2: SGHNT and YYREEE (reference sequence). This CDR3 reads CASSLQTGGAWYGYTF. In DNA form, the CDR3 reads TGTGCCAGCAGCTTACAGACAGGGGGCGCATGGTATGGCTACACCTTC.

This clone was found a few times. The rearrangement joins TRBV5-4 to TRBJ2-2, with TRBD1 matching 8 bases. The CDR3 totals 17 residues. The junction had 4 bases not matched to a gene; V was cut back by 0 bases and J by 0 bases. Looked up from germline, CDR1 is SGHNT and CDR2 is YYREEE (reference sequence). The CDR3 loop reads CASSLGTGPANTGELFF. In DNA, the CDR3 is TGTGCCAGCAGCTTGGGGACAGGGCCTGCGAACACCGGGGAGCTGTTTTTT.

The CDR3 region is CASSEETARHRTVPNEKLFF. CDR3 sequence (DNA): TGTGCCAGCAGTGAAGAAACGGCGCGACACCGAACGGTGCCTAATGAAAAACTGTTTTTT. J is TRBJ1-4 and V is TRBV6-1; no clear D. This CDR3 is built from 20 residues. V was clipped by 1 base and J by 3 bases, with 24 bases between them. Germline-derived CDR1 and CDR2 are MNHNS and SASEGT.

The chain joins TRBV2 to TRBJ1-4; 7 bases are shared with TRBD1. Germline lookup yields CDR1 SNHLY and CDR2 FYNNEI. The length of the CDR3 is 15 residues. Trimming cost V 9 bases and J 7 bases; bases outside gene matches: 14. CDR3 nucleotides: TGTGCCAGTAGACAGACGGGACAGCCAACTGAAAAACTGTTTTTT. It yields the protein CASRQTGQPTEKLFF.